Sequencing of this T cell receptor (beta chain) was carried out in a study of cytomegalovirus exposure and HLA in healthy donors. On the study more broadly: In a previous analysis, around 120 million unique TCR beta sequences were found from 150 million to 200 million T cells. The study, taken as a whole, reports: Presence/absence analyses assumed roughly uniform sequencing depth across donors.

On this clone itself: What it binds is unknown.

J gave up 7 bases and V 8 bases, and 6 bases lay outside the gene matches. The CDR3 has 14 residues. PCR was performed using 60 Vbeta and 13 Jbeta primers. Only in-frame clones appear in the TCRdb table, and some are missing; sequencing was by immunoSEQ multiplex PCR. With about 77,000 clones in the sample, the ten largest clones hold roughly 15%. The specimen was PBMCs. V gene TRBV6-7 combines with J gene TRBJ2-1; TRBD2 agrees at 12 bases. TRBV6-7 is an ORF, and what it does is uncertain. The source is a man aged 50 to 59 in good health and CMV-seropositive. The CDR3 nucleotides are TGTGCCAGCCATACTAGCGGGAGGAGGAATGAGCAGTTCTTC. Translation gives CASHTSGRRNEQFF.